What follows are 6 T cell receptor beta chains derived from one specimen sequenced in a study of identifying expanded T cells in peripheral blood. Here immunoSEQ multiplex PCR was the method, and the copy in TCRdb shows in-frame clones only, minus some. The sample contains approximately 75,000 clones, roughly 90% of which appear only once. The source material was blood. These receptors originate from a person aged 18 to 70 in good health.

The rearrangement uses TRBV9 and TRBJ1-3, with D hard to call. Trimming cost V 4 bases and J 5 bases, with 10 bases left between them. The CDR3 has 13 amino acids. Germline V gene sequence: CDR1 SGDLS, CDR2 YYNGEE. CDR3 nucleotide sequence: TGTGCCAGCAGCCCGGGTCAGCGAAACACCATATATTTT. Translated, it gives CASSPGQRNTIYF.

This chain joins TRBV7-2 and TRBJ1-3, with TRBD1 identical over 8 bases. The V and J ends lost 5 bases and 3 bases, in that order; junction bases with no gene match: 3. The CDR3 runs to 14 residues. The germline V gene has CDR1 SGHTA and CDR2 FQGNSA. CDR3 in DNA: TGTGCCAGCAGCAACAGGGGGAGTGGAAACACCATATATTTT. This sequence encodes CASSNRGSGNTIYF.

The V and J genes are TRBV5-1 and TRBJ1-1, with D perhaps matching TRBD1 (6 bases). Trimming shortened V by 0 bases and J by 5 bases, and 14 bases separated the two germline ends. This CDR3 region has 15 residues. CDR1 is SGHRS and CDR2 is YFSETQ in the germline V gene. The CDR3 loop reads CASSLAQGFGTEAFF. The CDR3 DNA reads as TGCGCCAGCAGCTTGGCACAGGGATTTGGGACTGAAGCTTTCTTT.

V and J are TRBV7-2 and TRBJ2-3; tentative D call: TRBD1 (6 bases). V lost 5 bases and J lost 1, with 22 bases in between. From germline, CDR1 is SGHTA and CDR2 FQGNSA. The CDR3 length is 18 residues. The CDR3 sequence is CASSRKPQTGSRTDTQYF. The CDR3 DNA is TGTGCCAGCAGCCGAAAGCCCCAAACAGGGTCCCGCACAGATACGCAGTATTTT.

The V gene is TRBV2, the J gene TRBJ1-2; 10 bases align to TRBD1. V lost 4 bases and J lost 3; bases outside the gene matches: 2. Germline V gene sequence: CDR1 SNHLY, CDR2 FYNNEI. This CDR3 comprises 14 residues. In nucleotides, the CDR3 is TGTGCCAGCAGTGGACAGGGGGCCGACTATGGCTACACCTTC. It specifies CASSGQGADYGYTF.

CDR3: CSVEDPLGYEQYF. CDR3 bases: TGCAGCGTTGAAGATCCCCTGGGATACGAGCAGTACTTC. The chain combines TRBV29-1 with TRBJ2-5; no definite D call. The J call may be in error: the DNA end matches TRBJ2-7 better. Looked up from germline, CDR1 is SQVTM and CDR2 is ANQGSEA. The CDR3 contains 13 residues.